What follows are 14 T cell receptor beta chains derived from one specimen sequenced in a study of patients and donors after allogeneic stem cell transplantation. TCRdb called the RT-PCR reads again in MiXCR, with one record for every CDR3 protein. The sample has some 160,000 distinct CDR3 sequences, approximately 25% seen once. Sequences were obtained from blood, either unsorted or a sorted T cell fraction (not recorded which). These receptors all stem from a human donor who was either an allogeneic HSCT recipient or a stem cell or donor lymphocyte infusion donor (not recorded which). It is not recorded whose cells these are; they may come from a transplant donor.

The chain joins TRBV19 to TRBJ2-7; D is undetermined. V was shortened by 1 base and J by 5 bases, with 12 bases between the two germline ends. Germline V CDR1 and CDR2: LNHDA, SQIVND (reference sequence). The CDR3 spans 14 residues. CDR3 amino acids: CASSIGAVGNEQYF. In nucleotides, the CDR3 is TGTGCCAGTAGTATAGGGGCAGTTGGAAACGAGCAGTACTTC.

The CDR3 reads CAISDNYLTQETQYF. The CDR3 region has the DNA TGTGCCATCAGTGACAACTATCTAACGCAAGAGACCCAGTACTTC. This rearrangement joins TRBV10-3 to TRBJ2-5; D unclear. Between the trimmed V and J ends, which lost 3 bases and 2 bases, there was a span of 13 bases. CDR1 is ENHRY and CDR2 is SYGVKD in the germline V gene. CDR3 length equals 15 residues.

This clonotype showed up just a few times. The CDR3 protein is CASSLDGVGYGYTF. The CDR3 region has the DNA TGTGCCAGCAGCTTGGACGGGGTTGGCTATGGCTACACCTTC. The chain combines TRBV11-2 with TRBJ1-2; D is unresolved. V lost 3 bases and J 4 bases, leaving 12 bases between the germline ends. The CDR3 consists of 14 residues. Germline V lookup: CDR1 SGHAT, CDR2 FQNNGV.

The chain employs TRBV4-2 and TRBJ2-5; unclear D gene. Germline-derived CDR1 and CDR2 are LGHNA and YNFKEQ. The germline V and J ends were trimmed by 1 base and 3 bases, with 3 bases remaining between them. This CDR3 has 12 amino acids. For the CDR3, the DNA is TGTGCCAGCAGCCAAGGCGAAGAGACCCAGTACTTC. It translates to CASSQGEETQYF.

This clonotype has just a few counts. The chain employs TRBV13 and TRBJ2-3; tentatively, D is TRBD1 or TRBD2 (5 bases each). Between the trimmed V and J ends, which lost 7 bases and 6 bases, there was a span of 14 bases. The germline gives CDR1 PRHDT, CDR2 FYEKMQ (reference sequence). The CDR3 extends over 13 amino acids. Written as DNA, the CDR3 is TGTGCCAGCACCCTACGGGGCTCCGATACGCAGTATTTT. It translates to CASTLRGSDTQYF.

The chain links TRBV10-3 to TRBJ2-1, with 11 positions matching TRBD2. Germline values: CDR1 ENHRY, CDR2 SYGVKD. V gave up 6 bases and J gave up 4 bases; unmatched junction bases: 11. The CDR3 contains 17 residues. Written as DNA, the CDR3 is TGTGCCATCAGGCCTTTACTGGGACTAGCGGCATACAATGAGCAGTTCTTC. Its translation is CAIRPLLGLAAYNEQFF.

This clonotype turned up a few times. The genes are TRBV18 and TRBJ1-6; 9 bases map to TRBD1. CDR3 length: 16 residues. The trim removed 4 bases at V and 5 bases at J, leaving 6 bases unmatched. The V gene's germline CDR1 is KGHSH and CDR2 LQKENI. CDR3: CASSLTGGADNSPLHF. The CDR3 DNA reads TGTGCCAGCTCACTAACAGGGGGCGCGGATAATTCACCCCTCCACTTT.

The V and J genes are TRBV10-3 and TRBJ1-2; weak D call: TRBD1 (5 bases). V was clipped by 2 bases and J by 8 bases, with 21 bases between them. The CDR3 consists of 16 residues. CDR1 and CDR2 from the germline V gene are ENHRY and SYGVKD. CDR3 in DNA: TGTGCCATCAGTGAGATAGTAGGGGCCGCTTTGCGGGGCTACACCTTC. Protein sequence: CAISEIVGAALRGYTF.

The genes are TRBV25-1 and TRBJ1-2, with D tentatively TRBD1 (6 bases). CDR3 size: 16 residues. With 0 bases removed from V and 0 bases from J, the gap between germline ends came to 11 bases. The germline gives CDR1 MGHDK, CDR2 SYGVNS. CDR3 sequence reads: CASSEYGGAPNYGYTF. DNA for the CDR3: TGTGCCAGCAGTGAATATGGGGGGGCGCCTAACTATGGCTACACCTTC.

The V and J genes are TRBV4-2 and TRBJ2-4; TRBD1 matches at 7 bases. Germline V gives CDR1 LGHNA, CDR2 YNFKEQ. J lost 0 bases, V lost 6 bases, and 5 bases had no gene match. The CDR3 sequence is 15 residues long. CDR3 in DNA: TGTGCCAGCAGTCGACAGGGTTTAGCCAAAAACATTCAGTACTTC. It translates to CASSRQGLAKNIQYF.

Worth noting for this clonotype: Because it lacks the conserved phenylalanine or tryptophan at the end, this CDR3 is likely a read error. The chain links TRBV6-5 to TRBJ1-3; D gene unclear. The CDR3 runs 17 residues. The V and J ends lost 2 bases and 0 bases respectively, with 14 bases between them. CDR1 MNHEY and CDR2 SVGAGI come from the germline V gene. For the CDR3, the DNA is TGTGCCAGCAGTTACCCTAGGAGTGGTTTCTCTGGAAACACCATATATTTG. Protein: CASSYPRSGFSGNTIYL.

This rearrangement joins TRBV5-1 to TRBJ1-1, with no clear D. Germline lookup yields CDR1 SGHRS and CDR2 YFSETQ. The length of the CDR3 is 15 residues. V was pared by 0 bases and J by 3 bases, with 12 bases between. CDR3 protein: CASSLERVGDTEAFF. The CDR3 DNA reads as TGCGCCAGCAGCTTGGAAAGGGTCGGGGACACTGAAGCTTTCTTT.

The rearrangement links TRBV6-6 to TRBJ2-1; 9 bases fit TRBD2. V dropped 2 bases and J dropped 5; count of bases not matched to a gene: 7. CDR1 is MNHNY, CDR2 SVGAGI, per germline (reference sequence). This CDR3 region has 16 residues. The CDR3 loop is CASSYPAGGPNNEQFF. The CDR3 DNA sequence: TGTGCCAGCAGTTACCCTGCGGGAGGGCCAAACAATGAGCAGTTCTTC.

V usage is TRBV20-1 and J usage is TRBJ2-1; 8 nucleotides line up with TRBD2. The germline V gene encodes CDR1 DFQATT and CDR2 SNEGSKA (reference sequence). This CDR3 comprises 15 residues. V lost 5 bases, J lost 6 bases, and 12 bases stayed unmatched. CDR3 region: CSASRDSGVANEQFF. DNA for the CDR3: TGCAGTGCTTCTCGGGATAGCGGGGTAGCCAATGAGCAGTTCTTC.